Shown below are 17 T cell receptor beta chains from a single sample sequenced in a study of T cell responses to AZD1222 COVID-19 vaccine. The data were produced by immunoSEQ multiplex PCR, yet TCRdb's version contains in-frame clones alone and is incomplete. The sample contains some 200,000 clones, roughly 93% of which appear only once. The sequences come from peripheral blood, collected on day 0 of AZD1222 vaccination. These receptors all come from an adult in good health.

Worth noting for this clone: Its ends do not fully match the called genes, so a read error is possible. This chain connects TRBV7-6 to TRBJ2-7, with a tentative D call TRBD2 (5 bases). The CDR3 spans 16 residues. Germline V gene lookup returns CDR1 SGHVS and CDR2 FNYEAQ. CDR3 in amino acids: CASSLASVAPSYEQYF. The CDR3, as DNA: TGTGCCAGCAGCCTAGCTTCGGTAGCGCCTAGTTACGAGCAGTACTTC.

The chain employs TRBV6-6 and TRBJ2-3; possible D gene TRBD2, 9 bases. CDR3 size: 19 residues. V was clipped by 5 bases and J by 0 bases, with 24 bases between them. The germline gives CDR1 MNHNY, CDR2 SVGAGI (reference sequence). Written as DNA, the CDR3 is TGTGCCAGCAGTCAGGGGGCTAGCGGGATTTTCCATAGCACAGATACGCAGTATTTT. Translating gives CASSQGASGIFHSTDTQYF.

V and J are TRBV27 and TRBJ2-2; 11 bases agree with TRBD1. Germline trimming cut 0 bases from V and 6 bases from J; bases unmatched to any gene: 3. The CDR3 runs 16 residues. Germline V CDR1 and CDR2: MNHEY, SMNVEV (reference sequence). The CDR3 here is CASSLSRGQGAGELFF. DNA for the CDR3: TGTGCCAGCAGTTTATCGAGGGGACAGGGGGCCGGGGAGCTGTTTTTT.

This chain joins TRBV9 and TRBJ2-7; a possible D gene is TRBD2 (5 bases). CDR1 SGDLS and CDR2 YYNGEE come from the germline V gene. Trimming removed 5 bases at V and 5 bases at J, with 17 bases between. This CDR3 region has 14 residues. This chain's CDR3 is CASSVKASTHEQYF. In DNA form, the CDR3 reads TGTGCCAGCAGTGTTAAGGCTAGCACTCACGAGCAGTACTTC.

This clone was counted once. The chain has TRBV11-2 and TRBJ2-7; D unresolved. V lost 5 bases and J lost 1, with 15 bases in between. Germline V gene sequence: CDR1 SGHAT, CDR2 FQNNGV. The CDR3 is 15 residues long. Written as DNA, the CDR3 is TGTGCCAGCAGCCCTTTATCGTTATCTTCCTACGAGCAGTACTTC. Its translation is CASSPLSLSSYEQYF.

The chain links TRBV7-2 to TRBJ1-6, with no clear D. V was pared by 6 bases and J by 4 bases, with 16 bases between. This CDR3 contains 16 residues. Germline V gene sequence: CDR1 SGHTA, CDR2 FQGNSA. In DNA, the CDR3 is TGTGCCAGCAGAAGCACCCTCGGGGATTATAATTCACCCCTCCACTTT. Amino acids: CASRSTLGDYNSPLHF.

This chain joins TRBV10-1 and TRBJ1-5; TRBD1 matches 7 bases. The length of the CDR3 is 13 residues. Germline-derived CDR1 and CDR2 are WNHNN and SYGVQD (reference sequence). V shed 9 bases and J 5 bases; nucleotides not matched to a gene: 7. CDR3 sequence: CARYDRDDQPQHF. DNA for the CDR3: TGCGCCAGGTATGACAGGGACGATCAGCCCCAGCATTTT.

The rearrangement links TRBV5-1 to TRBJ2-3, with 9 bases lining up with TRBD2. There are 15 residues in the CDR3. The germline CDR1 and CDR2 sequences are SGHRS and YFSETQ. Trimming removed 3 bases from V and 3 bases from J; junction bases left unmatched: 5. For the CDR3, the DNA is TGCGCCAGCAGCTCAATAGCGGGAGCTACAGATACGCAGTATTTT. Amino acid sequence: CASSSIAGATDTQYF.

The rearrangement links TRBV7-3 to TRBJ2-3; D call uncertain. The V end was cut by 4 bases, the J end by 6 bases, with 14 bases between. Germline CDR1 is SGHTA and CDR2 is FQGTGA. This CDR3 has 14 amino acids. The CDR3 DNA reads TGTGCCAGCAGCTCGACCTACTCACGGGATACGCAGTATTTT. It translates to CASSSTYSRDTQYF.

This clone has a single count. V usage is TRBV14 and J usage is TRBJ2-1; possibly TRBD2 for D (6 bases). The germline V gene encodes CDR1 SGHDN and CDR2 FVKESK. The length of the CDR3 is 16 residues. V was shortened by 2 bases and J by 6 bases, with 17 bases between the two germline ends. CDR3 sequence: CASSQPSRVRGNEQFF. The CDR3, as DNA: TGTGCCAGCAGCCAACCCTCGCGGGTGCGGGGCAATGAGCAGTTCTTC.

The chain is built from TRBV13 and TRBJ1-2; 11 bases align to TRBD1. CDR3 length: 16 amino acids. With V trimmed by 5 bases and J by 4 bases, 9 bases remained unmatched. Per the germline V gene, CDR1 is PRHDT and CDR2 is FYEKMQ (reference sequence). DNA of the CDR3: TGTGCCAGCAGCACGACCGGGACAGGGGGTCTCTATGGCTACACCTTC. This gives the protein CASSTTGTGGLYGYTF.

The chain has TRBV29-1 and TRBJ1-3, with 8 positions matching TRBD1. Germline trimming cut 1 base from V and 0 bases from J; bases unmatched to any gene: 8. Germline V gene lookup returns CDR1 SQVTM and CDR2 ANQGSEA. The CDR3 spans 17 residues. The CDR3: CSVEAPGQAISGNTIYF. As DNA, the CDR3 is TGCAGCGTTGAAGCTCCGGGACAGGCCATCTCTGGAAACACCATATATTTT.

J is TRBJ1-5 and V is TRBV6-5; D gene unclear. The length of the CDR3 is 14 residues. The germline V gene encodes CDR1 MNHEY and CDR2 SVGAGI. V was trimmed by 9 bases and J by 4 bases, leaving 16 bases between them. CDR3 region: CASREGPNNQPQHF. The CDR3 nucleotides read TGTGCCAGTCGGGAGGGCCCCAATAATCAGCCCCAGCATTTT.

The rearrangement joins TRBV5-1 to TRBJ1-1; the D gene is possibly TRBD1 (5 bases). Germline V CDR1 and CDR2: SGHRS, YFSETQ. The CDR3 totals 13 residues. V shed 4 bases and J shed 2 bases, with 9 bases lying between them. Here the CDR3 DNA reads TGCGCCAGCAGCCTACAGGCTAACACTGAAGCTTTCTTT. Residues: CASSLQANTEAFF. The whole variable domain, filled in from reference TRBV5-1 and TRBJ1-1, reads KAGVTQTPRYLIKTRGQQVTLSCSPISGHRSVSWYQQTPGQGLQFLFEYFSETQRNKGNFPGRFSGRQFSNSRSEMNVSTLELGDSALYLCASSLQANTEAFFGQGTRLTVV.

The rearrangement joins TRBV3-1 (or the pseudogene TRBV3-2) to TRBJ2-5, with D possibly matching TRBD2 (6 bases). Trimming left V 4 bases short and J 5 bases short, with 14 bases between. Germline lookup yields CDR1 LGHDT and CDR2 YNNKEL (reference sequence). The CDR3 is 14 residues long. CDR3 nucleotide sequence: TGTGCCAGCAGCCGGGACGGGGGAGGTGAGACCCAGTACTTC. Residues: CASSRDGGGETQYF.

V gene TRBV12-3 or TRBV12-4 combines with J gene TRBJ2-7; D remains unclear. This CDR3 region has 13 residues. Trimming removed 5 bases at V and 4 bases at J, with 12 bases between. CDR3 sequence: CASSTPTAYEQYF. As DNA, the CDR3 is TGTGCCAGCAGTACACCAACAGCTTACGAGCAGTACTTC.

The chain links TRBV14 to TRBJ1-2; D is unresolved. CDR3 size: 15 residues. V gave up 3 bases and J gave up 4 bases, with 15 bases separating them. The V gene's germline CDR1 is SGHDN and CDR2 FVKESK. As DNA, the CDR3 is TGTGCCAGCAGCCAGGATTCGACACCCTCCTATGGCTACACCTTC. As protein: CASSQDSTPSYGYTF.